The source of this T cell receptor beta chain is a study of blood T cells in healthy people across ages. The trim removed 7 bases at V and 5 bases at J, leaving 15 bases unmatched. CDR1 and CDR2 from the germline V gene are SQVTM and ANQGSEA. CDR3 length: 16 amino acids. Only a few counts were recorded for this clonotype. What it binds is unknown. Through a sample-barcoded 5' primer and a J-beta primer mix, a second PCR was run for about 6 to 11 cycles. TCRdb independently ran MiXCR on the 5' RACE reads; one entry per CDR3 protein. The sample records fewer than 1,200,000 distinct CDR3 sequences, approximately 25% being singletons. Findings and caveats of the study: A greater number of naive CD4+ cells and higher diversity distinguished long-lived donors from aged donors.

This sample was also put to use in a study of T cells of mothers and their children.

The chain employs TRBV29-1 and TRBJ2-2, with 8 bases aligning to TRBD2. The sequencing sample was made of blood. This receptor was obtained from a girl aged 2-10 years in good health. The CDR3 loop is CSAPGLGGRSTGELFF. The CDR3 DNA follows: TGCAGCGCCCCGGGACTAGGGGGGAGGTCGACCGGGGAGCTGTTTTTT.